This TCR beta chain was identified in a study of blood T cell repertoires in COVID-19. Overall study: Acute and convalescent COVID-19 samples came from the United States, Italy and Spain. The analysed material was cDNA or gDNA that came from T cells, B-cell-depleted T cells, or PBMCs.

In the authors' methods: Reference gene primers were amplified, and this amplification served to estimate nucleated cell counts. Using immunoSEQ multiplex PCR, the repertoire was profiled, and TCRdb retains in-frame clones only, with some absent. V, J and clone size are taken as reported in that table, and D and trimming were inferred from the DNA itself. Here the sample spans about 190,000 clones, around 83% being singletons. Germline CDR1 reads ENHRY; CDR2 reads SYGVKD. With 0 bases removed from V and 3 bases from J, the gap between germline ends came to 8 bases. The CDR3 runs to 15 residues. The chain carries TRBV10-3 and TRBJ1-4; D possibly corresponds to TRBD1 (6 bases). The source material was peripheral blood. This TCR was sampled from a woman aged 40 to 50 with acute or convalescent COVID-19. This CDR3 reads CAISESRTANEKLFF. The DNA of the CDR3 is TGTGCCATCAGTGAGTCGAGGACAGCTAATGAAAAACTGTTTTTT.